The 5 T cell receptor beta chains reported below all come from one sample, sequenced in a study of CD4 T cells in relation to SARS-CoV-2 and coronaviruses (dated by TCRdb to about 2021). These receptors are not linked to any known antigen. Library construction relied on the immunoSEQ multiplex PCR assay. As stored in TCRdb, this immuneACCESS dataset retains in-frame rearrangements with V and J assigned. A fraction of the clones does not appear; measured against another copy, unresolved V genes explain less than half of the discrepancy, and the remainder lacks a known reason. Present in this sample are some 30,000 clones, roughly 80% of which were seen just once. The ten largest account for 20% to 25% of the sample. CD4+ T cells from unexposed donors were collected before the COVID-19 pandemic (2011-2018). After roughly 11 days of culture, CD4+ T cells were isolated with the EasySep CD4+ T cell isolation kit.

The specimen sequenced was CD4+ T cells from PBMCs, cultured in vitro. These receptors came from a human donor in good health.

The CDR3 sequence: CASSRLQGSSGNTIYF. In DNA, the CDR3 is TGTGCCAGCAGTAGATTACAGGGCAGCTCTGGAAACACCATATATTTT. This sequence joins TRBV28 and TRBJ1-3, with D possibly TRBD1 on 6 matching bases. This CDR3 spans 16 amino acids. Trimming shortened V by 5 bases and J by 0 bases, and 14 bases separated the two germline ends. Germline CDR1 reads MDHEN; CDR2 reads SYDVKM.

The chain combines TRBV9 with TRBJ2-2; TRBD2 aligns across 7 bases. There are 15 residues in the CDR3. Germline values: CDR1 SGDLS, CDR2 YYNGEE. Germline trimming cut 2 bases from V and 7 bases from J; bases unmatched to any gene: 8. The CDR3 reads CASSVRLGEGGELFF. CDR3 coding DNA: TGTGCCAGCAGCGTCCGACTAGGGGAGGGCGGGGAGCTGTTTTTT.

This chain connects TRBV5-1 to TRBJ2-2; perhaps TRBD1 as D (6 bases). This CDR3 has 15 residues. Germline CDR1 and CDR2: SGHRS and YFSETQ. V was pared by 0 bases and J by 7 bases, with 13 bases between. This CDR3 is CASSLGQASGGELFF. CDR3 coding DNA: TGCGCCAGCAGCTTGGGACAGGCGAGCGGCGGGGAGCTGTTTTTT.

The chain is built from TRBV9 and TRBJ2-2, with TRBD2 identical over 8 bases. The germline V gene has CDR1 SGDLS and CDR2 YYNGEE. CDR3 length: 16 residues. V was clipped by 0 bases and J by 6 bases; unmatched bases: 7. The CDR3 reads CASSVGGSGGPGELFF. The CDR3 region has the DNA TGTGCCAGCAGCGTAGGGGGCAGCGGGGGCCCCGGGGAGCTGTTTTTT.

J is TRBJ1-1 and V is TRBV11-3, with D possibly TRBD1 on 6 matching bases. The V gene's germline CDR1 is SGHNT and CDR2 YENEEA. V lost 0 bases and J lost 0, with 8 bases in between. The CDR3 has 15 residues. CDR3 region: CASSLDGTLNTEAFF. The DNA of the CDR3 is TGTGCCAGCAGCTTAGATGGGACACTGAACACTGAAGCTTTCTTT.